The T cell receptor (beta chain) described here comes from a study of T cell changes during pregnancy in multiple sclerosis. The germline V gene has CDR1 MNHNS and CDR2 SASEGT. Deletions cut 1 base from V and 2 bases from J, with 12 bases between. The CDR3 extends over 16 amino acids. Here immunoSEQ multiplex PCR was the method, and the copy in TCRdb shows in-frame clones only, minus some. The sample carries more than 30,000 clones, roughly 90% recorded once. The rearrangement joins TRBV6-1 to TRBJ1-5; D possibly corresponds to TRBD1 (6 bases). The sample here was CD4+ T cells from peripheral blood mononuclear cells, taken before pregnancy. This sequence was found in a female donor with multiple sclerosis, enrolled in a pregnancy study. CDR3 in DNA: TGTGCCAGCAGTGAAGGTCAGGGGCGAGGCAATCAGCCCCAGCATTTT. This encodes CASSEGQGRGNQPQHF.